This record covers a single TCR beta chain. The sample belongs to a study of OX40 agonist ivuxolimab in advanced cancers. Autoimmune disease history or systemic immunosuppression disqualified patients. Trimming shortened V by 3 bases and J by 1 base, and 10 bases separated the two germline ends. Germline lookup yields CDR1 LNHDA and CDR2 SQIVND (reference sequence). The CDR3 totals 15 residues. Assay: immunoSEQ multiplex PCR; the TCRdb copy retains only in-frame clones and omits some. The table has nearly 60,000 clones, 88% seen once. The clonotype originates from an adult with an advanced solid tumor such as melanoma, head and neck, liver or kidney cancer. The sequenced sample was CD4+ or CD8+ T cells sorted from blood, obtained in a trial of the OX40 agonist ivuxolimab. The chain couples TRBV19 to TRBJ2-1; D unclear. CDR3 in amino acids: CASSMGRDSYNEQFF. The CDR3 DNA sequence: TGTGCCAGTAGTATGGGTAGGGATTCCTACAATGAGCAGTTCTTC.